This T cell receptor (beta chain) originates from a study of PD-1 blockade in classical Hodgkin lymphoma. This CDR3 region has 16 residues. Germline-derived CDR1 and CDR2 are SGHNT and YENEEA. V trimming: 4 bases; J trimming: 2 bases; junction bases outside the gene matches: 8. Time point noted: cycle 4 day 1 (C4D1), after six to seven weeks of nivolumab. Patients all relapsed after autologous stem cell transplantation, and there was variation in brentuximab vedotin exposure. Method: immunoSEQ multiplex PCR; TCRdb's copy keeps in-frame clones and lacks some. In the table there are approximately 30,000 clones, roughly 78% of which are singletons.

The sequence was collected from a human donor with classical Hodgkin lymphoma. V usage is TRBV11-3 and J usage is TRBJ2-3; the match to TRBD2 covers 8 bases. The material was peripheral blood mononuclear cells (PBMCs), obtained before the fourth cycle of nivolumab. The CDR3 region is CASSSGGDPNTDTQYF. The DNA for the CDR3 is TGTGCCAGCAGCTCGGGGGGGGACCCTAACACAGATACGCAGTATTTT.